The T cell receptor (beta chain) described here comes from a study of early T cells in non-severe SARS-CoV-2 infection. CDR3 length equals 13 residues. Germline V lookup: CDR1 MNHEY, CDR2 SMNVEV (reference sequence). The V and J ends lost 6 bases and 6 bases respectively, with 12 bases between them. One entry per CDR3 protein results from TCRdb running MiXCR on the 5' RACE reads. The top ten clones hold about 1.2% of a sample with roughly 63,000 distinct CDR3 sequences, 12% of them seen once. The receptor was isolated from an adult who was a healthcare worker with PCR-confirmed SARS-CoV-2 infection or an uninfected control (not recorded which). The donor label of this sample is uncertain. This sequence joins TRBV27 and TRBJ2-1; D may be TRBD1 (7 bases). Source: whole blood, taken at baseline. The CDR3 coding sequence is TGTGCCAGCAGGGTCCAGGGGGGCAATGAGCAGTTCTTC. It codes for CASRVQGGNEQFF.